One sample yielded the 32 T cell receptor beta chains listed below, sequenced in a study of T cell repertoires in aging, cancer and after chemotherapy. A mixed TRB-A/B primer pool amplified rearranged TRB by multiplex touch-down PCR. TCRdb independently ran MiXCR on the multiplex PCR reads; one entry per CDR3 protein. The table has more than 2,000 distinct CDR3 sequences, 25% seen once; the top ten hold roughly 30%. Peripheral blood genomic DNA, not sorted cells or RNA, was the template. Sequencing was carried out using blood. The receptors were gathered from a human donor with a solid tumor.

The chain joins TRBV29-1 to TRBJ1-3; TRBD1 might be the D (5 bases). V was clipped by 0 bases and J by 6 bases, with 12 bases between them. CDR3 length: 14 amino acids. Germline assignment: CDR1 SQVTM and CDR2 ANQGSEA. DNA of the CDR3: TGCAGCGTTGAAGAACGAGGGACTAAAAACACCATATATTTT. Amino acids: CSVEERGTKNTIYF.

The chain joins TRBV5-3 to TRBJ2-7; 8 nucleotides align to TRBD1. TRBV5-3 is annotated as an ORF whose role is uncertain. V gave up 3 bases and J gave up 5 bases; unmatched junction bases: 22. CDR3 length: 19 amino acids. DNA of the CDR3: TGTGCCAGAAGCTGGCCAAGGACAGGGAAGGCGGGTAATACGAACGAGCAGTACTTC. It encodes CARSWPRTGKAGNTNEQYF.

V gene TRBV11-2 combines with J gene TRBJ2-2; D unresolved. This CDR3 is built from 12 residues. Germline CDR1 SGHAT, CDR2 FQNNGV. V was clipped by 2 bases and J by 3 bases, with 1 base between them. The CDR3 coding sequence is TGTGCCAGCAGCTTATACACCGGGGAGCTGTTTTTT. Its protein product is CASSLYTGELFF.

CDR3 sequence (DNA): TGTGCCAGCAGTTTTGGACAGGGGGCGGGCGAGCAGTACTTC. This gives the protein CASSFGQGAGEQYF. V and J are TRBV6-5 and TRBJ2-7, with 11 positions matching TRBD1. The germline gives CDR1 MNHEY, CDR2 SVGAGI. After removal of 4 bases from V and 6 bases from J, the junction contained 5 bases not matched to a gene. CDR3 length equals 14 residues.

This clonotype is deemed medium-sized (0.01 to 0.1%). The genes are TRBV5-1 and TRBJ2-6; TRBD2 matches at 7 bases. The CDR3 extends over 16 amino acids. V was pared by 4 bases and J by 2 bases, with 6 bases of the junction left unmatched. Germline V gene data show CDR1 as SGHRS and CDR2 as YFSETQ. In DNA, the CDR3 is TGCGCCAGCAGCCGCACCCTAGCGGCTGGGGCCAACGTCCTGACTTTC. It translates to CASSRTLAAGANVLTF.

The table lists this clonotype with a few counts. The chain combines TRBV21-1 with TRBJ1-5; the table names TRBD1, a call not compared with the DNA. TRBV21-1 is marked as a pseudogene. The CDR3 is 14 residues long. Here the CDR3 reads CASSNGPLNQPQHF. The CDR3 nucleotides are TGTGCCAGCAGCAATGGTCCCCTTAATCAGCCCCAGCATTTT.

The table lists this clonotype with a few counts. The CDR3 region is CASSQVTSGSATQQYF. The CDR3 DNA reads as TGCGCCAGCAGCCAAGTTACCAGCGGGAGCGCTACGCAGCAGTACTTC. V usage is TRBV4-1 and J usage is TRBJ2-7; 8 bases line up with TRBD2. The V gene end was trimmed by 1 base and the J gene end by 8 bases; junction bases not matched to a gene: 13. CDR1 is MGHRA, CDR2 YSYEKL, per germline. The CDR3 totals 16 residues.

Judged by abundance, this clonotype is medium-sized. The rearrangement links TRBV12-3 or TRBV12-4 to TRBJ1-5; 9 bases fit TRBD1. Trimming took 2 bases from V and 5 from J; bases not matched to a gene: 4. This CDR3 is built from 15 residues. CDR3 loop: CASSLTWTGDQPQHF. In DNA, the CDR3 is TGTGCCAGCAGTTTAACCTGGACAGGGGATCAGCCCCAGCATTTT.

In its sample, this clonotype is medium-sized. The J gene is TRBJ2-6, the V gene TRBV6-1, with D possibly being TRBD1 (6 bases). Deletions cut 8 bases from V and 2 bases from J, with 13 bases between. CDR1 MNHNS and CDR2 SASEGT come from the germline V gene. The CDR3 has 15 amino acids. The CDR3 nucleotides are TGTGCCAGCCCCGACAGGCTTACTGGGGCCAACGTCCTGACTTTC. Encoded protein: CASPDRLTGANVLTF.

In its sample, this clonotype ranks as medium-sized (0.01 to 0.1%). In DNA form, the CDR3 reads TGTGCCAGCAGTGCCGGGACTAGCGGCACAGATACGCAGTATTTT. It encodes CASSAGTSGTDTQYF. The rearrangement uses TRBV6-4 and TRBJ2-3; 10 bases are a match to TRBD2. The ends lost 4 bases at V and 1 base at J; junction bases unmatched: 2. The germline CDR1 and CDR2 sequences are MRHNA and SNTAGT. The CDR3 contains 15 residues.

This clonotype is labeled large. The rearrangement uses TRBV6-5 and TRBJ2-3, with D possibly matching TRBD2 (6 bases). Trimming stripped 5 bases from V and 8 bases from J, with 11 bases between. Germline V lookup: CDR1 MNHEY, CDR2 SVGAGI. CDR3 length: 12 amino acids. The CDR3 nucleotides read TGTGCCAGCAGTAATTCCGGGGGTACGCAGTATTTT. Protein sequence: CASSNSGGTQYF.

This clonotype ranks as medium-sized (0.01 to 0.1%). J is TRBJ2-1 and V is TRBV6-5; possibly TRBD1 for D (5 bases). This CDR3 region has 16 residues. V was clipped by 8 bases and J by 4 bases, with 21 bases between them. Germline loops: CDR1 MNHEY, CDR2 SVGAGI. CDR3 protein: CASLGTGATLYNEQFF. The CDR3 nucleotides are TGTGCCAGCCTGGGAACTGGGGCGACTCTTTACAATGAGCAGTTCTTC.

In its sample, this clonotype is medium-sized. The rearrangement links TRBV5-5 to TRBJ2-1; a possible D gene is TRBD2 (5 bases). This CDR3 region has 16 residues. Trimming pared 2 bases from V and 1 base from J, leaving 13 bases between. CDR1 is SGHKS, CDR2 YYEKEE, per germline (reference sequence). This CDR3 reads CASSLGRVISYNEQFF. DNA of the CDR3: TGTGCCAGCAGCTTAGGGCGGGTAATATCCTACAATGAGCAGTTCTTC.

This clonotype is termed medium-sized (0.01 to 0.1%). The rearrangement links TRBV6-6 to TRBJ1-2; 9 positions match TRBD1. This CDR3 comprises 13 residues. Germline-derived CDR1 and CDR2 are MNHNY and SVGAGI (reference sequence). J gave up 6 bases and V 10 bases, and 9 bases lay outside the gene matches. CDR3 bases: TGTGCCATGAGGACAGGGGTGGGAGATGGCTACACCTTC. Its translation: CAMRTGVGDGYTF.

This clonotype is categorized as medium-sized. The rearrangement uses TRBV6-1 and TRBJ1-4; a weak D match, TRBD1 (5 bases). The length of the CDR3 is 14 residues. Germline V gene sequence: CDR1 MNHNS, CDR2 SASEGT. V was cut by 1 base and J by 7 bases, with 10 bases left in between. CDR3: CASSEVGQIEKLFF. CDR3 coding DNA: TGTGCCAGCAGTGAAGTGGGGCAGATTGAAAAACTGTTTTTT.

With regard to this clonotype: A read error may explain this, as a much larger clone is one base away. J is TRBJ2-7 and V is TRBV5-6; TRBD2 might be the D (5 bases). This CDR3 has 12 amino acids. Germline loops: CDR1 SGHDT, CDR2 YYEEEE. This CDR3 reads CASSLEGAPLDF. CDR3 DNA: TGTGCCAGCAGCTTGGAGGGAGCCCCCTTAGACTTC.

Within the sample, this clonotype is medium-sized (0.01 to 0.1%). The CDR3 DNA reads as TGTGCCAGCAGCTTAATAACAGCCAATGAGCAGTTCTTC. The encoded protein is CASSLITANEQFF. This chain uses TRBV7-3 with TRBJ2-1, with D unresolved. This CDR3 comprises 13 residues. Trimming pared 1 base from V and 6 bases from J, leaving 7 bases between. In germline, CDR1 is SGHTA, CDR2 FQGTGA.

Worth noting for this clonotype: It may be a read error: a sequence one base away is much more abundant. The chain links TRBV11-2 to TRBJ2-1; the match to TRBD2 covers 7 bases. Germline lookup yields CDR1 SGHAT and CDR2 FQNNGV. This CDR3 spans 15 amino acids. Germline trimming cut 3 bases from V and 13 bases from J; bases unmatched to any gene: 15. CDR3 region: CASSFKFSAGYVQFF. CDR3 coding DNA: TGTGCCAGCAGCTTCAAGTTCTCAGCGGGATATGTTCAGTTCTTC. Variable domain in full (rest from reference TRBV11-2 and TRBJ2-1): EAGVAQSPRYKIIEKRQSVAFWCNPISGHATLYWYQQILGQGPKLLIQFQNNGVVDDSQLPKDRFSAERLKGVDSTLKIQPAKLEDSAVYLCASSFKFSAGYVQFFGPGTRLTVL.

The J gene is TRBJ2-7, the V gene TRBV4-3, with 7 bases that match TRBD1. The CDR3 sequence is 13 residues long. V dropped 4 bases and J dropped 8; count of bases not matched to a gene: 8. Germline CDR1 and CDR2: LGHNA and YSLEER. CDR3 sequence: CASSPGGMGKQYF. The CDR3 region has the DNA TGCGCCAGCAGCCCAGGGGGTATGGGAAAGCAGTACTTC.

This clonotype was observed a few times. In nucleotides, the CDR3 is TGTGCTACCGAAACGGGGATCTCCTACGAGCAGTACTTC. Amino acid sequence: CATETGISYEQYF. The V gene is TRBV12-5, the J gene TRBJ2-7; D possibly corresponds to TRBD2 (5 bases). The CDR3 totals 13 residues. Trimming removed 10 bases at V and 0 bases at J, with 13 bases between. The germline gives CDR1 LGHNT, CDR2 FRNRAP.

By share, this clonotype ranks as medium-sized (0.01 to 0.1%). The CDR3 region is CASSLVLGLEGETQYF. As DNA, the CDR3 is TGTGCCAGCAGCTTGGTTCTCGGGCTGGAGGGGGAGACCCAGTACTTC. The V gene is TRBV5-6, the J gene TRBJ2-5, with D possibly TRBD2 on 6 matching bases. The V gene lost 0 bases and the J gene lost 5 bases, with 17 bases spanning the gap. The CDR3 is 16 residues long. CDR1 SGHDT and CDR2 YYEEEE come from the germline V gene. The full variable domain, rest sourced from reference TRBV5-6 and TRBJ2-5, is DAGVTQSPTHLIKTRGQQVTLRCSPKSGHDTVSWYQQALGQGPQFIFQYYEEEERQRGNFPDRFSGHQFPNYSSELNVNALLLGDSALYLCASSLVLGLEGETQYFGPGTRLLVL.

On this clonotype: This may arise from a read error, as a much more abundant clone is one base away. This chain uses TRBV5-5 with TRBJ1-5; 9 nucleotides align to TRBD1. CDR1 SGHKS and CDR2 YYEKEE come from the germline V gene (reference sequence). Trimming cost V 3 bases and J 5 bases; bases outside gene matches: 12. The CDR3 has 17 amino acids. CDR3 nucleotide sequence: TGTGCCAGCAGCTCTCACACCACACAGGGGGCGTATCAGCCCCAGCATTTT. It yields the protein CASSSHTTQGAYQPQHF.

This clonotype counts as medium-sized. The V and J genes are TRBV15 and TRBJ2-7; D is unclear. V lost 0 bases to trimming and J lost 6 bases, with 15 bases between them. This CDR3 spans 15 amino acids. CDR1 LNHNV and CDR2 YYDKDF come from the germline V gene (reference sequence). CDR3 protein: CATSRDPGAAIEQYF. The CDR3 nucleotides are TGTGCCACCAGCAGAGATCCCGGAGCTGCCATCGAGCAGTACTTC.

By share, this clonotype ranks as medium-sized. The rearrangement links TRBV6-6 to TRBJ2-1; D is tentatively TRBD1 or TRBD2 (6 bases each). There are 13 residues in the CDR3. V was shortened by 2 bases and J by 6 bases, with 8 bases between the two germline ends. The germline V gene encodes CDR1 MNHNY and CDR2 SVGAGI (reference sequence). CDR3 DNA: TGTGCCAGCAGTTACGGGGGGCCCAATGAGCAGTTCTTC. This encodes CASSYGGPNEQFF.

Within the sample, this clonotype is medium-sized. The chain links TRBV28 to TRBJ2-7; TRBD2 is a possible D gene (5 bases). The germline gives CDR1 MDHEN, CDR2 SYDVKM. The CDR3 has 12 amino acids. V lost 10 bases to trimming and J lost 3 bases, with 13 bases between them. CDR3 DNA: TGTGCCACCGGGAAAGGACTCTACGAGCAGTACTTC. This gives the protein CATGKGLYEQYF.

In regard to this clonotype: This may stem from a read error, because a much larger clone lies one nucleotide away. The chain carries TRBV30 and TRBJ2-4; 8 bases match TRBD2. The CDR3 extends over 15 amino acids. Germline V gene data show CDR1 as GTSNPN and CDR2 as SVGIG (reference sequence). The CDR3 bases are TGTGCCTGGGCAAGATATAGCGGGATCCAAAACATTAAGTACTTC. Translating gives CAWARYSGIQNIKYF.

There are a few counts of this clonotype. This sequence joins TRBV5-1 and TRBJ2-1; 8 bases fit TRBD2. CDR3 size: 16 residues. V was pared by 2 bases and J by 1 base, with 5 bases of the junction left unmatched. Germline V gene sequence: CDR1 SGHRS, CDR2 YFSETQ. In DNA form, the CDR3 reads TGCGCCAGCAGCTTTATAGGACTAGCTTCCTACAATGAGCAGTTCTTC. Translated, it gives CASSFIGLASYNEQFF. Complete variable domain (other parts from reference TRBV5-1 and TRBJ2-1): KAGVTQTPRYLIKTRGQQVTLSCSPISGHRSVSWYQQTPGQGLQFLFEYFSETQRNKGNFPGRFSGRQFSNSRSEMNVSTLELGDSALYLCASSFIGLASYNEQFFGPGTRLTVL.

By share, this clonotype counts as medium-sized (0.01 to 0.1%). The chain uses TRBV6-2 or TRBV6-3 and TRBJ2-3; D unclear. Trimming stripped 2 bases from V and 0 bases from J, with 6 bases between. CDR3 length: 14 amino acids. Germline assignment: CDR1 MNHEY and CDR2 SVGEGT. The CDR3 DNA reads as TGTGCCAGCAGTTACGGACGGAGCACAGATACGCAGTATTTT. Translating it yields CASSYGRSTDTQYF.

J is TRBJ2-3 and V is TRBV5-8; unclear D gene. Looked up from germline, CDR1 is SGHTS and CDR2 is YDEGEE. The CDR3 sequence is 15 residues long. Trimming pared 1 base from V and 2 bases from J, leaving 11 bases between. The DNA for the CDR3 is TGTGCCAGCAGCTTGTATCCTGGGAACACAGATACGCAGTATTTT. Translating it yields CASSLYPGNTDTQYF.

With regard to this clonotype: At one boundary the junction diverges from the germline segment, which might be a read error. The chain links TRBV14 to TRBJ1-1; D gene uncertain. There are 13 residues in the CDR3. CDR1 and CDR2 from the germline V gene are SGHDN and FVKESK. CDR3 amino acids: CARSRKGNTEEGF. DNA of the CDR3: TGTGCCAGAAGCCGAAAAGGTAACACTGAAGAGGGCTTT.

By share of the sample, this clonotype is large (0.1 to 1%). J is TRBJ1-2 and V is TRBV19, with a tentative D call TRBD1 (5 bases). CDR3 length: 13 amino acids. Germline V gives CDR1 LNHDA, CDR2 SQIVND (reference sequence). Trimming stripped 8 bases from V and 8 bases from J, with 18 bases between. This chain's CDR3 is CASATRAGQGYTF. The CDR3 DNA sequence: TGTGCCAGTGCTACCAGGGCAGGTCAGGGCTACACCTTC.

In the case of this clonotype: A read error may account for a junction end that differs from germline. The chain joins TRBV28 to TRBJ1-4; D gene unclear. Germline V gene data show CDR1 as MDHEN and CDR2 as SYDVKM. The CDR3 runs 12 residues. The CDR3 nucleotides are TGTGCCAGCAGCCCGGCTAATGAAAAACTGCTTTTT. It is translated as CASSPANEKLLF.